This TCR beta chain originates from a study of neurological immune-mediated disorders. This clonotype appeared many times. Its antigen is not identified. Overall study results and limits: The greatest TCR clonal expansion occurred in HTLV-1-associated myelopathy and the least in multiple sclerosis, which fell below healthy controls.

With V trimmed by 5 bases and J by 2 bases, 12 bases remained unmatched. The CDR3 has 15 residues. CDR1 and CDR2 from the germline V gene are DFQATT and SNEGSKA (reference sequence). A 10-nucleotide random UMI tagged transcripts in template-switch 5'RACE cDNA synthesis. In TCRdb, the 5' RACE reads were re-called with MiXCR into one record per CDR3 protein. The sample contains over 25,000 distinct CDR3 sequences, more than 1.3% of which appear only once. This receptor was obtained from a woman in her twenties or thirties with multiple sclerosis. Sequencing was carried out using PBMCs. J is TRBJ2-7 and V is TRBV20-1, with TRBD1 identical over 7 bases. For the CDR3, the DNA is TGCAGTGCTCCGCCCATTGACAGGGACGCCTACGAGCAGTACTTC. Its translation: CSAPPIDRDAYEQYF.